A selection of T cell receptor beta chains follows, all from one sample in a study of beta chain features in type 1 diabetes. Data came from immunoSEQ multiplex PCR; TCRdb stores just in-frame clones and leaves some out. The table shows roughly 290,000 clones, with 8% occurring only once. Sample: central memory CD4+ T cells from blood. The receptors here all came from a woman aged 18-35 years in good health. The CDR3 runs from the conserved cysteine through the conserved F or W. D genes are given only for firm matches. Only part of the rows carry a size: once, few, many, or a class if the clone is expanded.

TGTGCCAGCAGCCAAACCCTACATCAACAGGGAAGCGAGACCCAGTACTTC,CASSQTLHQQGSETQYF,once,TRBV4-2,-,17,TRBJ2-5
TGTGCCAGTAGCCGTTACGGACAGGCTGGATATGGCTACACCTTC,CASSRYGQAGYGYTF,few,TRBV19,TRBD1,15,TRBJ1-2
TGTGCCAGCAGCCTGGGGACAGGGGGCTTCGTAGATACGCAGTATTTT,CASSLGTGGFVDTQYF,few,TRBV7-7,TRBD1,16,TRBJ2-3
TGTGCCAGCAGCTATGCCGGGACAGCGAAAGAGACCCAGTACTTC,CASSYAGTAKETQYF,few,TRBV7-9,TRBD1,15,TRBJ2-5
TGTGCCAGCAGGTCACAGGGGGCATATGAGCAGTACTTC,CASRSQGAYEQYF,few,TRBV6-5,TRBD1,13,TRBJ2-7
TGCAGCGCCTCAAATAGACAGGGACTCACTGAAGCTTTCTTT,CSASNRQGLTEAFF,-,TRBV29-1,TRBD1,14,TRBJ1-1
TGTGCCAGCAGCTTAGGGTTCTCTGGGGCCAACGTCCTGACTTTC,CASSLGFSGANVLTF,few,TRBV7-2,-,15,TRBJ2-6
TGTGCCAGCAGCTTGGAAGAGGGGGCAGGGGACATTCAGTACTTC,CASSLEEGAGDIQYF,-,TRBV5-5,TRBD1,15,TRBJ2-4
TGTGCCAGCAGCCAGCTACAGGGGCCGTCCTACGAGCAGTACTTC,CASSQLQGPSYEQYF,-,TRBV14,TRBD1,15,TRBJ2-7
TGTGCCAGCAGCCCCGGTCTCTCTGGGGCCAACGTCCTGACTTTC,CASSPGLSGANVLTF,-,TRBV6-5,-,15,TRBJ2-6
TGTGCCAGCACCTTCGGACAGAACACCGGGGAGCTGTTTTTT,CASTFGQNTGELFF,few,TRBV27,-,14,TRBJ2-2
TGCAGCGTTGAGATAGGACCCTCCTACGAGCAGTACTTC,CSVEIGPSYEQYF,few,TRBV29-1,-,13,TRBJ2-7
TGCGCCAGCAGCCCAAATCCCGGGACTCAGAATGAGCAGTTCTTC,CASSPNPGTQNEQFF,-,TRBV5-1,-,15,TRBJ2-1
TGTGCCAGCAGCCGGGTTGCTGGGGCCAACGTCCTGACTTTC,CASSRVAGANVLTF,few,TRBV7-2,-,14,TRBJ2-6
TGCAGCGCTTACACAGGGTATGGCTACACCTTC,CSAYTGYGYTF,few,TRBV29-1,-,11,TRBJ1-2
TGTGCCAGCAGCCAAGATTTAGGTTACGGGGAGCTGTTTTTT,CASSQDLGYGELFF,-,TRBV14,-,14,TRBJ2-2
TGTGCCAGCAGTGGGACAGGGGGGATGAGCACTGAAGCTTTCTTT,CASSGTGGMSTEAFF,few,TRBV2,TRBD1,15,TRBJ1-1
TGTGCCAGCAGACGTTTCGAGTCTGAAGCTTTCTTT,CASRRFESEAFF,-,TRBV27,-,12,TRBJ1-1
TGTGCCAGCCGTGCGGGGGGACCCTCTGGGGCCAACGTCCTGACTTTC,CASRAGGPSGANVLTF,-,TRBV6-1,TRBD2,16,TRBJ2-6
TGTGCCAGCAGCGCCCCTTTAGGAGGTGCTGGGGCCAACGTCCTGACTTTC,CASSAPLGGAGANVLTF,-,TRBV27,-,17,TRBJ2-6
TGTGCCAGCAGCTTAGTGCAACAGGGGAATGGAGAGACCCAGTACTTC,CASSLVQQGNGETQYF,-,TRBV7-6,TRBD1,16,TRBJ2-5
TGTGCCAGCAGCGTAGACTGGGGAACAGATACGCAGTATTTT,CASSVDWGTDTQYF,many,TRBV9,-,14,TRBJ2-3
TGCAGCGTTATACGTACGGACCAGGAAAAACTGTTTTTT,CSVIRTDQEKLFF,few,TRBV29-1,-,13,TRBJ1-4
TGTGCCAGCAGCAGGGGTTCTGGAAACACCATATATTTT,CASSRGSGNTIYF,few,TRBV5-8,-,13,TRBJ1-3
TGTGCCAGCAGCTCGAGGGGGGACAGGACCAGTGAAGCTTTCTTT,CASSSRGDRTSEAFF,-,TRBV7-2,TRBD1,15,TRBJ1-1
TGTGCCAGTAGTGTAAAATCTGGGGCCAACGTCCTGACTTTC,CASSVKSGANVLTF,few,TRBV19,-,14,TRBJ2-6
TGTGCCAGCAGCTTAGTAGGGCGTGTAGCGGGTAGCTACGAGCAGTACTTC,CASSLVGRVAGSYEQYF,-,TRBV11-2,TRBD2,17,TRBJ2-7
TGTGCCAGCTCACCACAGATATCCGGGACATCCAATGAGCAGTTCTTC,CASSPQISGTSNEQFF,-,TRBV18,-,16,TRBJ2-1
TGTGCCAGCAGCCTCCCCGGGACAGGTTTTAACACTGAAGCTTTCTTT,CASSLPGTGFNTEAFF,-,TRBV7-8,TRBD1,16,TRBJ1-1
TGTGCCAGCAGTTACTCACTCCGGGACAGCTATGGCTACACCTTC,CASSYSLRDSYGYTF,-,TRBV6-5,TRBD1,15,TRBJ1-2
TGCGCCAGCAGCTTGGCAGGGGCTGGGGCCAACGTCCTGACTTTC,CASSLAGAGANVLTF,-,TRBV5-1,-,15,TRBJ2-6
TGCAGCGTTCTACGGGACAGGAGTGGAAACACCATATATTTT,CSVLRDRSGNTIYF,few,TRBV29-1,TRBD1,14,TRBJ1-3
TGTGCCAGCAGCTTAGGGGGACGACAAGGCGAGCTGTTTTTT,CASSLGGRQGELFF,few,TRBV7-3,-,14,TRBJ2-2
TGTGCCAGCAGCTTAGGAGGGGCGCGTGGCTACACCTTC,CASSLGGARGYTF,many,TRBV7-2,-,13,TRBJ1-2
TGTGCCAGCAGCTTAGGGTGGGCCGGGACACGCGAGCAGTACTTC,CASSLGWAGTREQYF,many,TRBV7-2,-,15,TRBJ2-7